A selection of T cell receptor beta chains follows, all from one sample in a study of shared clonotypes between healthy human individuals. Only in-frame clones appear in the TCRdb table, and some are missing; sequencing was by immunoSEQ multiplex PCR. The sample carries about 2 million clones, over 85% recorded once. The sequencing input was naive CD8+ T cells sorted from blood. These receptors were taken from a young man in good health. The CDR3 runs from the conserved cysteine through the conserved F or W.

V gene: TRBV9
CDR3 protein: CASSVGGGSTDTQYF

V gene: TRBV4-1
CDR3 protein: CASSPVTGAGELFF

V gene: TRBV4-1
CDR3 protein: CASSQDVYPTTPPTNSPLHF

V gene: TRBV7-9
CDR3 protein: CASSSLRLGLNEQFF

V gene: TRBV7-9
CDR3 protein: CASSKDGVANYGYTF

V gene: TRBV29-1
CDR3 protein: CSVESGYTDTQYF

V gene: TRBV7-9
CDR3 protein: CASSLAGTGVTANYGYTF

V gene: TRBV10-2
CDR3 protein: CASSEFSGSTDTQYF

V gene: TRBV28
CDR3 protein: CASSSPRALRASEQYF

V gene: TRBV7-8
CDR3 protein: CASSETGTRGYTF

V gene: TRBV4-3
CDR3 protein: CASSQDGVAGVLADTQYF

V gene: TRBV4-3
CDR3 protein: CASSQDLLAAWGYTF

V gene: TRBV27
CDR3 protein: CASSWDRAFSEQYF

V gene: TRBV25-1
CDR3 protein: CASSEWGGRTDTQYF

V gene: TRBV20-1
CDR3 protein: CSAGRQAQHF

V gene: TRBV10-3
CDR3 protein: CATVETGDNTGELFF

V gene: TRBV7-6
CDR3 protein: CASSLGPLAGEGYF

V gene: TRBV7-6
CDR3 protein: CASSPGQPYYGYTF

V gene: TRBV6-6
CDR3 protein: CASSNTSSGANVLTF

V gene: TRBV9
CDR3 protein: CASSVGQGASYEQYF

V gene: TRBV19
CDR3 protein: CASFPGTSGSWGTGELFF

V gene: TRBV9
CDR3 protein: CASSLGTGEVELFF

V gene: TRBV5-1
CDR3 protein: CASSPGPGGGSNQPQHF

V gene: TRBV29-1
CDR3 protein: CSVEEGEVAGANVLTF

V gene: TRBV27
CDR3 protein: CASSLANTGELFF

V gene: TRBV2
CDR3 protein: CASSGGLAGAIQETQYF

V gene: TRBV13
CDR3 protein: CASSLVLEVEQFF

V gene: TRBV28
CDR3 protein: CASSSGVNNSPLHF

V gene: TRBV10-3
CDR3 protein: CAITETPGTGELFF

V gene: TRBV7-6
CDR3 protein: CASSLDRNSDTIYF

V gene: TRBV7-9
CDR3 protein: CASSLIISGGGNYGYTF

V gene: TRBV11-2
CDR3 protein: CASSGGTPTSGANVLTF

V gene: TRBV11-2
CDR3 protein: CASSLAPGGSNEQYF

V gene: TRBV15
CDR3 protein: CATSRDANTEAFF

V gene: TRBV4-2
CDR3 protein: CASSQDLLAGANVLAF

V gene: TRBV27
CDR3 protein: CASSLALNTEAFF

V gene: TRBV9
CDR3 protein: CASSVAGTRGDEQYF

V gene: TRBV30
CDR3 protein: CAWSVGGYGYTF

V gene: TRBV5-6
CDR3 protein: CASSQDTPEQFF

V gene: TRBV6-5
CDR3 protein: CASSTWGIPQHF

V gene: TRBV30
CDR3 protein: CAWGIQGTDGYTF

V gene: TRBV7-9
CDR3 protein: CASGLSESPLHF

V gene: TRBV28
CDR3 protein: CASTAGLAGEQFF

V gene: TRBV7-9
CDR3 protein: CASSLEGRTDTQYF

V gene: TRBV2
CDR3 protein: CASISDRGVDGELFF

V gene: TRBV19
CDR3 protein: CASSPGLVTYEQYF

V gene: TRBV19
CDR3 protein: CASSMPGEGDTQYF